This entry is about one T cell receptor (beta chain). Its matching antigen is unknown. The repertoire was sequenced with immunoSEQ multiplex PCR; TCRdb's copy has only in-frame clones and lacks some. The sample lists 740,000 or so clones; about three quarters were seen once. Donors comprised only Caucasian adults living in Nashville, Tennessee. These data belong to a study of shared clonotypes between healthy human individuals. This CDR3 spans 13 amino acids. The V and J ends lost 1 base and 6 bases respectively, with 9 bases between them. Germline V gene lookup returns CDR1 SEHNR and CDR2 FQNEAQ (reference sequence). Study conclusions and caveats: All-four-donor shared clonotypes had higher generation probabilities than non-shared clonotypes did. Naive subsets typically showed greater estimated richness than memory subsets.

The sequenced sample consisted of memory CD4+ T cells sorted from blood. The subset denotes: CD45RA-negative fraction. This chain links TRBV7-9 with TRBJ1-1; the D is unclear. This sequence originates from a woman aged 25 to 45 in good health. CDR3 nucleotide sequence: TGTGCCAGCAGCTTAGGGGCGGTGGCTGAAGCTTTCTTT. Translating gives CASSLGAVAEAFF.